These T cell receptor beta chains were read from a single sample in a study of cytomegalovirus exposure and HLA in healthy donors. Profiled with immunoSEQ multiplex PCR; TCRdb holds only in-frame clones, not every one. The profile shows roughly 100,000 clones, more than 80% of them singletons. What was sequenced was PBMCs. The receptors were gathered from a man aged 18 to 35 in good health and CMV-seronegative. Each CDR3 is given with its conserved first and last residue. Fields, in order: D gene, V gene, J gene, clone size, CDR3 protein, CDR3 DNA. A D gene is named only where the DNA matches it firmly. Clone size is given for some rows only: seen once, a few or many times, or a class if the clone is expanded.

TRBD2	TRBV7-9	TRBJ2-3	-	CASRALAGGTDTQYF	TGTGCCAGCAGGGCGCTAGCGGGAGGCACAGATACGCAGTATTTT
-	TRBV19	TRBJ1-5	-	CASNGRSNQPQHF	TGTGCCAGTAATGGGCGAAGCAATCAGCCCCAGCATTTT
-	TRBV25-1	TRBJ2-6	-	CASSDQGSSSGANVLTF	TGTGCCAGCAGTGATCAGGGTTCCAGCTCTGGGGCCAACGTCCTGACTTTC
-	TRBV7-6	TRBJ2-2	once	CASSPRGLFSNTGELFF	TGTGCCAGCAGCCCTAGGGGCCTTTTCTCGAACACCGGGGAGCTGTTTTTT
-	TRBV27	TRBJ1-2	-	CASSFVRGAVGGYTF	TGTGCCAGCAGTTTTGTTCGCGGGGCGGTTGGTGGCTACACCTTC
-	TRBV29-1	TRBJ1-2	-	CSVFWGGYGYTF	TGCAGCGTTTTCTGGGGCGGCTATGGCTACACCTTC
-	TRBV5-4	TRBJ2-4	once	CASSSSGENIQYF	TGTGCCAGCAGTTCGTCGGGGGAAAACATTCAGTACTTC
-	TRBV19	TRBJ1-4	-	CASGTEATNEKLFF	TGTGCCAGTGGCACGGAGGCAACTAATGAAAAACTGTTTTTT
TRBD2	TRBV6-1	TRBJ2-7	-	CASSLAGEVYEQYF	TGTGCCAGCAGTTTAGCGGGAGAGGTATACGAGCAGTACTTC
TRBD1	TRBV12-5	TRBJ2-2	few	CASGPQGADTGELFF	TGTGCTAGTGGTCCACAGGGGGCGGACACCGGGGAGCTGTTTTTT
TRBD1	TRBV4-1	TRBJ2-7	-	CASSPNPTGVLTYEQYF	TGCGCCAGCAGCCCCAATCCGACAGGGGTGCTCACCTACGAGCAGTACTTC
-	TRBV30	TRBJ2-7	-	CAWSVLYEQYF	TGTGCCTGGAGTGTCCTCTACGAGCAGTACTTC
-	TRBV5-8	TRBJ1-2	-	CASSNRVLEVKGYTF	TGTGCCAGCTCGAACAGGGTTCTGGAGGTGAAGGGCTACACCTTC
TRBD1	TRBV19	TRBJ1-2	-	CASSIDHRGGYTF	TGTGCCAGTAGTATAGATCACAGGGGAGGCTACACCTTC
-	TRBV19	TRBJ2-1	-	CASIADRSSYNEQFF	TGTGCCAGTATAGCGGACAGGAGCTCCTACAATGAGCAGTTCTTC
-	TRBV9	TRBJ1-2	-	CASSVDGGAYGYTF	TGTGCCAGCAGCGTAGATGGGGGGGCCTATGGCTACACCTTC
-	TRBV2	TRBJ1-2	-	CASSEGQGPGYTF	TGTGCCAGCAGTGAAGGGCAGGGTCCCGGCTACACCTTC
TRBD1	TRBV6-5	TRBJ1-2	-	CASSGHLTGGYGYTF	TGTGCCAGCAGTGGGCACCTGACAGGGGGCTACGGCTACACCTTC
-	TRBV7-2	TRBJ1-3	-	CASSLGHVADTIYF	TGTGCCAGCAGCCTTGGACACGTCGCGGACACCATATATTTT
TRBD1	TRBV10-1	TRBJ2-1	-	CASSVPGQGRNEQFF	TGCGCCAGCAGTGTCCCAGGACAGGGGCGGAATGAGCAGTTCTTC
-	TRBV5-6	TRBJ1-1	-	CASSAYGRNTEAFF	TGTGCCAGCAGCGCCTACGGGAGAAACACTGAAGCTTTCTTT
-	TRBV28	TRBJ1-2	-	CASRPYTGNYGYTF	TGTGCCAGCAGGCCTTATACAGGAAACTATGGCTACACCTTC
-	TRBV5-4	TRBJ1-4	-	CASSLGQARGSNEKLFF	TGTGCCAGCAGCTTGGGGCAGGCCCGAGGGAGTAATGAAAAACTGTTTTTT
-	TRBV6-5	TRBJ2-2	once	CASSETGELFF	TGTGCCAGCAGTGAGACCGGGGAGCTGTTTTTT
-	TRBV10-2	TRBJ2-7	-	CASTDLYEQYF	TGCGCCAGCACAGACTTATACGAGCAGTACTTC
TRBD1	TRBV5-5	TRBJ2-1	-	CASSLEGQEYNEQFF	TGTGCCAGCAGCTTGGAAGGACAGGAGTACAATGAGCAGTTCTTC
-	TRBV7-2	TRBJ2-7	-	CASSGFLASPAYEQYF	TGTGCCAGCAGCGGCTTTTTGGCCTCGCCAGCCTACGAGCAGTACTTC
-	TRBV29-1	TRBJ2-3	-	CSVETPSLGGRYTDTQYF	TGCAGCGTTGAAACCCCTTCCCTCGGGGGAAGGTACACAGATACGCAGTATTTT
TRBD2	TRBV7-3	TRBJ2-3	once	CASSLEGAGGTRRQYF	TGTGCCAGCAGCCTCGAGGGAGCGGGAGGGACGAGGAGGCAGTATTTT
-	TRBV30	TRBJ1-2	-	CAWSGNGYTF	TGTGCCTGGAGTGGTAATGGCTACACCTTC
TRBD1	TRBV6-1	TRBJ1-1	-	CASGGQMNTEAFF	TGTGCCAGCGGGGGACAGATGAACACTGAAGCTTTCTTT
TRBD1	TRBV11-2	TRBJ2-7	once	CASAPGGQVNEQYF	TGTGCCAGCGCCCCTGGAGGACAGGTAAACGAGCAGTACTTC
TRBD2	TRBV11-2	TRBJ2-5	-	CASSAIRGLAYQETQYF	TGTGCCAGCAGCGCAATACGGGGACTAGCCTACCAAGAGACCCAGTACTTC
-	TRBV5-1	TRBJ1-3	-	CASSWGGPGNTIYF	TGCGCCAGCAGCTGGGGGGGTCCTGGAAACACCATATATTTT
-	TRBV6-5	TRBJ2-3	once	CASSYTPGISTDTQYF	TGTGCCAGCAGTTACACCCCAGGGATAAGCACAGATACGCAGTATTTT
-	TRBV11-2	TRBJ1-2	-	CASSFGRVGLYTF	TGTGCCAGCAGCTTCGGGAGGGTGGGCCTGTACACCTTC
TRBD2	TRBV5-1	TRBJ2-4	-	CASSYSTSGVLKNIQYF	TGCGCCAGCAGCTACTCGACTAGCGGGGTTCTCAAAAACATTCAGTACTTC
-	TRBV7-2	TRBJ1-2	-	CASSSPNRARDGYTF	TGTGCCAGCAGCTCCCCCAACAGGGCTCGGGATGGCTACACCTTC
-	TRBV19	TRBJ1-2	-	CASSRVDRNYYTF	TGTGCCAGTAGTAGGGTCGACAGGAATTACTACACCTTC
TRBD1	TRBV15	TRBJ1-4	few	CATSRPWTGGHEKLFF	TGTGCCACCAGCAGACCGTGGACAGGGGGGCATGAAAAACTGTTTTTT
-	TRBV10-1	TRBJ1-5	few	CASSERRGKGNQPQHF	TGCGCCAGCAGTGAACGGCGGGGAAAGGGCAATCAGCCCCAGCATTTT
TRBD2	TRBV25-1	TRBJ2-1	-	CASRIAGGSHQEQFF	TGTGCCAGCCGGATAGCGGGAGGGTCCCACCAGGAGCAGTTCTTC
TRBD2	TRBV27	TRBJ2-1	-	CASSLFSGNYNEQFF	TGTGCCAGCAGTTTATTTAGCGGGAACTACAATGAGCAGTTCTTC
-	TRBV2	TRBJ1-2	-	CASHQRGGRNYGYTF	TGTGCCAGCCACCAGCGAGGGGGTAGGAACTATGGCTACACCTTC
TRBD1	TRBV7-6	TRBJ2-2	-	CASSLGTGWTTGELFF	TGTGCCAGCAGCTTGGGGACAGGATGGACCACCGGGGAGCTGTTTTTT
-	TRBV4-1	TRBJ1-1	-	CASSQALRQNTEAFF	TGCGCCAGCAGCCAAGCCCTAAGACAGAACACTGAAGCTTTCTTT
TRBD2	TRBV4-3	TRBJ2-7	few	CASSQEPGLLRAYEQYF	TGCGCCAGCAGCCAGGAGCCGGGACTATTAAGAGCCTACGAGCAGTACTTC
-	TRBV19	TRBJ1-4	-	CASHNQGVREKLFF	TGTGCCAGCCACAATCAGGGCGTCAGAGAAAAACTGTTTTTT
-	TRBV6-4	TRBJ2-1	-	CASSERLEANEQFF	TGTGCCAGCAGTGAAAGGCTAGAGGCGAATGAGCAGTTCTTC
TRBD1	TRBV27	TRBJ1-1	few	CASSLMGQGAINTEAFF	TGTGCCAGCAGTTTAATGGGCCAGGGGGCCATCAACACTGAAGCTTTCTTT
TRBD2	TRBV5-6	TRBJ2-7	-	CASSLVAGANYEQYF	TGTGCCAGCAGCTTGGTAGCGGGGGCCAACTACGAGCAGTACTTC
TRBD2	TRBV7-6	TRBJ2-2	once	CASSTRLAGAGELFF	TGTGCCAGCAGCACTAGACTAGCGGGTGCCGGGGAGCTGTTTTTT
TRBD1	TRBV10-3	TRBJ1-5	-	CATGQGDQPQHF	TGTGCCACAGGACAGGGGGATCAGCCCCAGCATTTT
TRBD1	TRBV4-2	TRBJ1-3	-	CASSQLDRGSGNTIYF	TGTGCCAGCAGCCAGTTGGACAGGGGGTCCGGAAACACCATATATTTT
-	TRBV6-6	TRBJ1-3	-	CASTSGGSGNTIYF	TGTGCCAGCACCTCCGGGGGGTCTGGAAACACCATATATTTT
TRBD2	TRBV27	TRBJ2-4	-	CASSSNGGLVGSHF	TGTGCCAGCAGTTCCAACGGGGGACTAGTCGGTAGCCACTTC